A single sample gave rise to the 17 T cell receptor beta chains below, sequenced in a study of cytomegalovirus exposure and HLA in healthy donors. PCR employed 60 Vbeta and 13 Jbeta primers. Profiled with immunoSEQ multiplex PCR; TCRdb holds only in-frame clones, not every one. This table has approximately 190,000 clones, over 80% appearing once. Sequencing used PBMCs. These receptors were collected from a man between 40 and 49 years old in good health and CMV-seropositive.

The chain carries TRBV30 and TRBJ1-4, with 7 bases that match TRBD1. Germline CDR1 reads GTSNPN; CDR2 reads SVGIG (reference sequence). V lost 4 bases to trimming and J lost 5 bases; unmatched junction nucleotides: 4. This CDR3 has 13 residues. DNA for the CDR3: TGTGCCTGGACCCGGGACAGAAATGAAAAACTGTTTTTT. Protein sequence: CAWTRDRNEKLFF.

This sequence joins TRBV25-1 and TRBJ1-2; TRBD1 matches 8 bases. There are 17 residues in the CDR3. CDR1 is MGHDK, CDR2 SYGVNS, per germline. With V trimmed by 3 bases and J by 4 bases, 13 bases remained unmatched. CDR3: CASSDNPGQGPSYGYTF. The DNA of the CDR3 is TGTGCCAGCAGTGATAATCCCGGACAGGGTCCTAGCTATGGCTACACCTTC.

The chain recombines TRBV27 with TRBJ1-6; a weak D match, TRBD1 (6 bases). The CDR3 extends over 14 amino acids. Per the germline V gene, CDR1 is MNHEY and CDR2 is SMNVEV (reference sequence). Trimming removed 6 bases from V and 4 bases from J, with 10 bases in between. The CDR3 nucleotides read TGTGCCAGCAGGAACAGGGATTATAATTCACCCCTCCACTTT. Its protein product is CASRNRDYNSPLHF.

V gene TRBV18 combines with J gene TRBJ1-1, with 7 bases aligning to TRBD1. V was pared by 4 bases and J by 5 bases, with 7 bases of the junction left unmatched. The CDR3 has 14 amino acids. In germline, CDR1 is KGHSH, CDR2 LQKENI. Here the CDR3 DNA reads TGTGCCAGCTCACTACCACAGGGGAGAACTGAAGCTTTCTTT. This encodes CASSLPQGRTEAFF.

The genes are TRBV10-2 and TRBJ1-6; D is undetermined. CDR1 WSHSY and CDR2 SAAADI come from the germline V gene. Trimming shortened V by 0 bases and J by 10 bases, and 19 bases separated the two germline ends. The CDR3 consists of 17 residues. Here the CDR3 DNA reads TGCGCCAGCAGTGAGTCGGCGACGGCCCCCGTCGGGTCACCCCTCCACTTT. It is translated as CASSESATAPVGSPLHF.

The V and J genes are TRBV10-3 and TRBJ2-7; 8 bases are shared with TRBD1. The germline V gene encodes CDR1 ENHRY and CDR2 SYGVKD. The CDR3 sequence is 13 residues long. The V segment lost 4 bases and the J segment 5 bases; nucleotides outside the gene matches: 4. The CDR3 DNA reads as TGTGCCATCAGTGGACAGGGGACAGACGAGCAGTACTTC. Amino acid sequence: CAISGQGTDEQYF.

The rearrangement uses TRBV5-4 and TRBJ1-2; 9 positions match TRBD1. This CDR3 spans 13 amino acids. Germline CDR1 SGHNT, CDR2 YYREEE (reference sequence). Losses at the gene ends were 3 bases for V and 6 bases for J; bases not matched to a gene: 3. CDR3 coding DNA: TGTGCCAGCAGCTGGACAGGGGTGGATGGCTACACCTTC. As protein: CASSWTGVDGYTF.

This clone turned up a few times. The chain is built from TRBV30 and TRBJ2-7, with D maybe TRBD1 (6 bases). The CDR3 sequence is 13 residues long. Trimming cost V 3 bases and J 4 bases, with 13 bases left between them. Germline assignment: CDR1 GTSNPN and CDR2 SVGIG (reference sequence). The CDR3 bases are TGTGCCTGGAGAGCAACAGGGTTGTACGAGCAGTACTTC. This gives the protein CAWRATGLYEQYF.

This rearrangement joins TRBV18 to TRBJ2-5; 10 bases are a match to TRBD1. The J call may be in error: the DNA end matches TRBJ2-7 better. The CDR3 length is 18 residues. Looked up from germline, CDR1 is KGHSH and CDR2 is LQKENI. The CDR3 coding sequence is TGTGCCAGCTCATCGCTGCCCGGGACAGGGGAAGTATTGGGCGAGCAGTACTTC. This gives the protein CASSSLPGTGEVLGEQYF.

V usage is TRBV2 and J usage is TRBJ2-7, with 8 bases fitting TRBD1. The CDR3 contains 17 residues. CDR1 SNHLY and CDR2 FYNNEI come from the germline V gene. V was pared by 6 bases and J by 3 bases, with 16 bases of the junction left unmatched. CDR3: CASRYTEEAGGFYEQYF. In DNA form, the CDR3 reads TGTGCCAGCAGATACACCGAAGAGGCAGGGGGCTTCTACGAGCAGTACTTC.

This rearrangement joins TRBV2 to TRBJ1-5, with a possible D match to TRBD1 (6 bases). This CDR3 has 13 amino acids. Trimming stripped 10 bases from V and 5 bases from J, with 15 bases between. Germline assignment: CDR1 SNHLY and CDR2 FYNNEI. The CDR3 coding sequence is TGTGCCACAAAGTCGTCAGGGGATCAGCCCCAGCATTTT. Translation gives CATKSSGDQPQHF.

This sequence joins TRBV27 and TRBJ2-3; D ambiguous. In germline, CDR1 is MNHEY, CDR2 SMNVEV (reference sequence). The V and J ends lost 3 bases and 0 bases respectively, with 10 bases between them. This CDR3 has 15 residues. For the CDR3, the DNA is TGTGCCAGCAGTTTCTGGCAGGCTAGCACAGATACGCAGTATTTT. This translates into CASSFWQASTDTQYF.

The rearrangement uses TRBV29-1 and TRBJ1-4, with D perhaps matching TRBD1 (6 bases). This CDR3 comprises 13 residues. Deletions cut 6 bases from V and 7 bases from J, with 15 bases between. In germline, CDR1 is SQVTM, CDR2 ANQGSEA. The CDR3 is CSVAGASSEKLFF. In DNA, the CDR3 is TGCAGCGTCGCAGGGGCCTCGAGTGAAAAACTGTTTTTT.

The CDR3 loop is CASRGQMNTEAFF. The CDR3 DNA follows: TGTGCCAGCAGGGGACAGATGAACACTGAAGCTTTCTTT. This chain links TRBV6-5 with TRBJ1-1; TRBD1 matches 7 bases. CDR3 length: 13 residues. Germline CDR1 and CDR2: MNHEY and SVGAGI. V was clipped by 6 bases and J by 0 bases; unmatched bases: 1.

This clone turned up a few times. The chain joins TRBV18 to TRBJ2-5; 9 bases align to TRBD2. Germline CDR1 is KGHSH and CDR2 is LQKENI. The CDR3 sequence is 15 residues long. With V trimmed by 3 bases and J by 5 bases, 7 bases remained unmatched. The CDR3 DNA reads as TGTGCCAGCTCACCCTCGCGGGGGGGCGGTGAGACCCAGTACTTC. Its translation: CASSPSRGGGETQYF.

This rearrangement joins TRBV10-3 to TRBJ1-6; TRBD1 is a possible D gene (6 bases). The CDR3 runs to 13 residues. Trimming shortened V by 4 bases and J by 10 bases, and 11 bases separated the two germline ends. Germline V CDR1 and CDR2: ENHRY, SYGVKD. In DNA form, the CDR3 reads TGTGCCATCAGTGGCGAAGGGGGATCACCCCTCCACTTT. Residues: CAISGEGGSPLHF.

The V call is TRBV18, the J call TRBJ1-1, with 7 bases matching TRBD1. The germline V gene encodes CDR1 KGHSH and CDR2 LQKENI. There are 15 residues in the CDR3. Trimming removed 5 bases from V and 2 bases from J; junction bases left unmatched: 8. The CDR3 loop is CASSTLTGSNTEAFF. In DNA form, the CDR3 reads TGTGCCAGCTCAACGTTGACAGGGTCAAACACTGAAGCTTTCTTT.